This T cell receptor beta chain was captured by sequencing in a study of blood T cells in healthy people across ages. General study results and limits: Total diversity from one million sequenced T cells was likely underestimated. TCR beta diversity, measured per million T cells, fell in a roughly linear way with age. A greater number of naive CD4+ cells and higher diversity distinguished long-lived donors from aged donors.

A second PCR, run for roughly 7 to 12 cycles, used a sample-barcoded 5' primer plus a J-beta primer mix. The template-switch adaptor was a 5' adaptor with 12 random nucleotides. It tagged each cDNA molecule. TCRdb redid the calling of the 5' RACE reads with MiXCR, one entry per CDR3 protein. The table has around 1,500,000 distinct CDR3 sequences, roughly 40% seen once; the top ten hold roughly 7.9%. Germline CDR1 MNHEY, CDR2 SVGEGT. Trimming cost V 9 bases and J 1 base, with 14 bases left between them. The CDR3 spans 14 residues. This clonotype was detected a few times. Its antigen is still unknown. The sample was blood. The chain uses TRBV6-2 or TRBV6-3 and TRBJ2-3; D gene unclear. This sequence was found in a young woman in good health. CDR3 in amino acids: CASLEVFGTDTQYF. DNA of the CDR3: TGTGCCAGTCTCGAGGTGTTTGGCACAGATACGCAGTATTTT.